A single sample is the source of the 21 T cell receptor beta chains below, sequenced in a study of pediatric ulcerative colitis (dated by TCRdb to the late 2010s). One to two pinch biopsies were taken from the rectum for research during colonoscopy. To prepare the library, the immunoSEQ multiplex PCR assay was applied. TCRdb took over this immuneACCESS table, retaining in-frame rearrangements with V and J assigned. Such tables are incomplete; in checked studies, under half of the missing clones stem from an unresolved V gene, and the remainder is unexplained. The sample has more than 15,000 clones on record, 74% of them singletons. Of the sample, roughly 3.1% falls within the top ten clones. Input material: gut tissue. All receptors derive from a girl between 5 and 17 years old with moderate ulcerative colitis.

The chain uses TRBV29-1 and TRBJ1-6; no definite D call. This CDR3 region has 13 residues. Germline CDR1 SQVTM, CDR2 ANQGSEA. V was trimmed by 4 bases and J by 3 bases, leaving 7 bases between them. CDR3 in amino acids: CSVGTDYNSPLHF. CDR3 in DNA: TGCAGCGTTGGGACGGACTATAATTCACCCCTCCACTTT. The whole variable domain, remainder taken from reference TRBV29-1 and TRBJ1-6, is SAVISQKPSRDICQRGTSLTIQCQVDSQVTMMFWYRQQPGQSLTLIATANQGSEATYESGFVIDKFPISRPNLTFSTLTVSNMSPEDSSIYLCSVGTDYNSPLHFGNGTRLTVT.

The rearrangement uses TRBV18 and TRBJ2-3; tentative D call: TRBD2 (6 bases). Germline values: CDR1 KGHSH, CDR2 LQKENI. V lost 5 bases to trimming and J lost 3 bases, with 9 bases between them. The CDR3 has 13 amino acids. The CDR3 region has the DNA TGTGCCAGCTCAGTCCGGGAGACAGATACGCAGTATTTT. Protein: CASSVRETDTQYF.

The CDR3 reads CAISDLGPTPGRMNTGELFF. As DNA, the CDR3 is TGTGCCATCAGTGACCTAGGCCCAACACCGGGACGGATGAACACCGGGGAGCTGTTTTTT. The V gene is TRBV10-3, the J gene TRBJ2-2; either TRBD1 or TRBD2 may supply D (5 bases each). The CDR3 extends over 20 amino acids. Trimming removed 3 bases at V and 1 base at J, with 24 bases between. The germline gives CDR1 ENHRY, CDR2 SYGVKD.

The genes are TRBV5-1 and TRBJ2-3; TRBD1 matches 7 bases. Germline CDR1 reads SGHRS; CDR2 reads YFSETQ. The CDR3 totals 15 residues. The V and J ends lost 5 bases and 0 bases, in that order; junction bases with no gene match: 6. The CDR3 DNA reads TGCGCCAGCAGTGGGACAGTATCCAGCACAGATACGCAGTATTTT. It encodes CASSGTVSSTDTQYF.

The chain employs TRBV7-6 and TRBJ2-1, with 12 bases matching TRBD2. Germline-derived CDR1 and CDR2 are SGHVS and FNYEAQ. V was clipped by 4 bases and J by 7 bases; unmatched bases: 11. The CDR3 extends over 17 amino acids. The CDR3 DNA reads as TGTGCCAGCAGCTCTTCTTCGCTAGCGGGGGGGCGTAATGAGCAGTTCTTC. Translated, it gives CASSSSSLAGGRNEQFF.

The rearrangement joins TRBV7-3 to TRBJ1-1; 9 bases align to TRBD1. This CDR3 has 15 amino acids. Per the germline V gene, CDR1 is SGHTA and CDR2 is FQGTGA. Trimming removed 5 bases from V and 5 bases from J; junction bases left unmatched: 9. CDR3 sequence reads: CASSQTNDRGTEAFF. CDR3 in DNA: TGTGCCAGCAGCCAAACAAATGACAGGGGGACTGAAGCTTTCTTT. Complete variable domain (other parts from reference TRBV7-3 and TRBJ1-1): GAGVSQTPSNKVTEKGKYVELRCDPISGHTALYWYRQSLGQGPEFLIYFQGTGAADDSGLPNDRFFAVRPEGSVSTLKIQRTERGDSAVYLCASSQTNDRGTEAFFGQGTRLTVV.

This clone has a handful of counts. The chain employs TRBV19 and TRBJ2-3; TRBD2 matches at 7 bases. The CDR3 runs to 14 residues. Germline V CDR1 and CDR2: LNHDA, SQIVND (reference sequence). V gave up 5 bases and J gave up 4 bases; unmatched junction bases: 6. The CDR3 DNA is TGTGCCAGTAGTCTTGGCGGGAGACCAGATACGCAGTATTTT. It is translated as CASSLGGRPDTQYF.

This clone is medium-sized (0.01 to 0.1%) in the sample. The chain uses TRBV2 and TRBJ1-5; D not certain. The CDR3 contains 16 residues. Germline CDR1 and CDR2: SNHLY and FYNNEI. The ends were cut back, 2 bases at V and 3 bases at J, with 14 bases in the middle. For the CDR3, the DNA is TGTGCCAGCAGTGAAAGGCCAGGCGGATCCAATCAGCCCCAGCATTTT. The encoded protein is CASSERPGGSNQPQHF. Looking up the rest from reference TRBV2 and TRBJ1-5 gives the full variable domain: EPEVTQTPSHQVTQMGQEVILRCVPISNHLYFYWYRQILGQKVEFLVSFYNNEISEKSEIFDDQFSVERPDGSNFTLKIRSTKLEDSAMYFCASSERPGGSNQPQHFGDGTRLSIL.

The chain combines TRBV11-2 with TRBJ1-4, with D hard to call. The CDR3 contains 15 residues. Germline-derived CDR1 and CDR2 are SGHAT and FQNNGV. Trimming pared 0 bases from V and 5 bases from J, leaving 10 bases between. CDR3 protein: CASSLDGQGNEKLFF. The CDR3 nucleotides read TGTGCCAGCAGCTTAGATGGTCAAGGGAATGAAAAACTGTTTTTT.

The chain uses TRBV10-3 and TRBJ2-1; 10 nucleotides align to TRBD2. The CDR3 covers 14 residues. Germline lookup yields CDR1 ENHRY and CDR2 SYGVKD. Losses at the gene ends were 10 bases for V and 9 bases for J; bases not matched to a gene: 12. This chain's CDR3 is CATMPAGGPGEQFF. In DNA form, the CDR3 reads TGTGCCACCATGCCAGCGGGAGGGCCGGGTGAGCAGTTCTTC.

The chain uses TRBV2 and TRBJ1-5, with a tentative D call TRBD1 (6 bases). This CDR3 is built from 14 residues. CDR1 and CDR2 (germline): SNHLY, FYNNEI. The germline V and J ends were trimmed by 3 bases and 5 bases, with 11 bases remaining between them. DNA of the CDR3: TGTGCCAGCAGTGAGCGGACAGAGGATCAGCCCCAGCATTTT. Amino acids: CASSERTEDQPQHF.

On this clone: The same CDR3 arises from other DNA sequences in this sample as well. The rearrangement links TRBV5-4 to TRBJ2-7, with TRBD1 matching over 8 bases. V trimming: 0 bases; J trimming: 1 base; junction bases outside the gene matches: 0. Germline V gene lookup returns CDR1 SGHNT and CDR2 YYREEE (reference sequence). This CDR3 region has 14 residues. The CDR3 sequence: CASSLGQGSYEQYF. The CDR3 region has the DNA TGTGCCAGCAGCTTGGGACAGGGGTCCTACGAGCAGTACTTC.

The V and J genes are TRBV19 and TRBJ1-2; TRBD1 matches at 10 bases. This CDR3 has 16 residues. V dropped 7 bases and J dropped 7; count of bases not matched to a gene: 15. The germline CDR1 and CDR2 sequences are LNHDA and SQIVND (reference sequence). This CDR3 reads CASTRLPGQGIGGYTF. The CDR3 DNA reads TGTGCCAGTACCCGTCTACCGGGACAGGGGATTGGTGGCTACACCTTC.

This clone has only one observation. This chain uses TRBV27 with TRBJ2-1; D is perhaps TRBD1 or TRBD2 (5 bases each). The CDR3 has 14 amino acids. The ends were cut back, 4 bases at V and 2 bases at J, with 9 bases in the middle. Germline CDR1 MNHEY, CDR2 SMNVEV (reference sequence). The CDR3 coding sequence is TGTGCCAGCAGTTCCCGGGGCCCCTACAATGAGCAGTTCTTC. Translation gives CASSSRGPYNEQFF.

The chain employs TRBV5-4 and TRBJ1-2; perhaps TRBD1 as D (6 bases). The CDR3 is made up of 16 amino acids. From germline, CDR1 is SGHNT and CDR2 YYREEE (reference sequence). V dropped 3 bases and J dropped 6 bases, with 21 bases sitting between them. This chain's CDR3 is CASSYTRGRGADGYTF. CDR3 in DNA: TGTGCCAGCAGCTATACCAGGGGCCGAGGGGCGGATGGCTACACCTTC.

The genes are TRBV19 and TRBJ1-6, with D hard to call. The CDR3 is 16 residues long. Germline lookup yields CDR1 LNHDA and CDR2 SQIVND (reference sequence). V dropped 7 bases and J dropped 0 bases, with 13 bases sitting between them. The CDR3: CASTTTASSYNSPLHF. The CDR3 DNA sequence: TGTGCCAGTACCACAACAGCTAGCTCCTATAATTCACCCCTCCACTTT.

As for this clone: Other DNA sequences of this sample code for an identical CDR3. V is TRBV5-1 and J is TRBJ1-1; TRBD1 matches 7 bases. CDR3 size: 16 residues. Germline loops: CDR1 SGHRS, CDR2 YFSETQ. V lost 2 bases, J lost 0 bases, and 7 bases stayed unmatched. For the CDR3, the DNA is TGCGCCAGCAGCTTTTCAAGGGGGCCCATGAACACTGAAGCTTTCTTT. It yields the protein CASSFSRGPMNTEAFF.

This chain links TRBV27 with TRBJ1-1; D perhaps matches TRBD1 (5 bases). The germline V gene has CDR1 MNHEY and CDR2 SMNVEV (reference sequence). The CDR3 consists of 16 residues. Trimming left V 6 bases short and J 0 bases short, with 17 bases between. CDR3 in amino acids: CASSFRAGGMNTEAFF. The CDR3 nucleotides read TGTGCCAGCAGCTTCCGGGCGGGGGGGATGAACACTGAAGCTTTCTTT.

The chain is built from TRBV28 and TRBJ2-7, with unresolved D. Germline V gene sequence: CDR1 MDHEN, CDR2 SYDVKM. Trimming pared 8 bases from V and 0 bases from J, leaving 8 bases between. The CDR3 contains 12 residues. CDR3 residues: CASETSSYEQYF. In nucleotides, the CDR3 is TGTGCCAGCGAGACCAGCTCCTACGAGCAGTACTTC.

The sample holds one count of this clone. This sequence joins TRBV27 and TRBJ1-1; 7 bases are shared with TRBD1. Trimming removed 5 bases from V and 4 bases from J; junction bases left unmatched: 7. CDR1 MNHEY and CDR2 SMNVEV come from the germline V gene (reference sequence). CDR3 length: 14 residues. The CDR3 is CASSLGQAPTEAFF. The CDR3 DNA follows: TGTGCCAGCAGTCTAGGACAGGCCCCCACTGAAGCTTTCTTT.

This chain uses TRBV2 with TRBJ2-1; D is possibly TRBD2 (6 bases). The V end lost 4 bases, the J end lost 2 bases, and 12 bases lay between the germline ends. This CDR3 has 15 amino acids. Germline V CDR1 and CDR2: SNHLY, FYNNEI. This chain's CDR3 is CASSAQAGTYNEQFF. In DNA form, the CDR3 reads TGTGCCAGCAGTGCCCAGGCGGGGACCTACAATGAGCAGTTCTTC.